A single sample gave rise to the 6 T cell receptor beta chains below, sequenced in a study of regulatory T cells in long-lasting Graves disease. According to the study, TCR beta libraries were built with iRepertoire HTBI primers and CDR3-region Arm-PCR. TCRdb analysed the multiplex PCR reads with MiXCR anew, one entry per CDR3 protein. The sample comprises about 460,000 distinct CDR3 sequences, roughly 15% of which are singletons, and approximately 17% rests with the top ten. Indicated time point: newly diagnosed GD, antithyroid drugs for less than 3 months. Researchers made the TCR library from RNA that was extracted from PBMCs. This same sample was also part of a study on T cells in Graves' hyperthyroidism and ophthalmopathy.

The source material was peripheral blood mononuclear cells (PBMCs), sampled at new diagnosis, from a patient treated with antithyroid drugs. The receptor set was obtained from a woman aged 50 to 60 with Graves disease.

The chain recombines TRBV5-5 with TRBJ2-1; 7 bases align to TRBD2. After removal of 2 bases from V and 3 bases from J, the junction contained 5 bases not matched to a gene. Germline V CDR1 and CDR2: SGHKS, YYEKEE (reference sequence). The CDR3 sequence is 15 residues long. The DNA of the CDR3 is TGTGCCAGCAGCTTTTTGGGGGAGGGCTACAATGAGCAGTTCTTC. Translated: CASSFLGEGYNEQFF.

This clonotype was recorded many times. The chain recombines TRBV5-1 with TRBJ2-4; TRBD1 agrees at 7 bases. After removal of 0 bases from V and 1 base from J, the junction contained 4 bases not matched to a gene. Per germline, CDR1 SGHRS and CDR2 YFSETQ. The length of the CDR3 is 16 residues. The CDR3 reads CASSLAQGVAKNIQYF. For the CDR3, the DNA is TGCGCCAGCAGCTTGGCTCAGGGGGTGGCCAAAAACATTCAGTACTTC.

This clonotype was seen many times. This chain connects TRBV5-6 to TRBJ2-3; D unclear. In germline, CDR1 is SGHDT, CDR2 YYEEEE. The CDR3 has 14 residues. Trimming removed 1 base from V and 2 bases from J, with 8 bases in between. CDR3 nucleotides: TGTGCCAGCAGCTTGATTTCCGCCACAGATACGCAGTATTTT. Translating it yields CASSLISATDTQYF.

The V gene is TRBV10-3, the J gene TRBJ2-7; the D is unclear. In germline, CDR1 is ENHRY, CDR2 SYGVKD. The CDR3 sequence is 14 residues long. The V gene lost 7 bases and the J gene lost 0 bases, with 13 bases spanning the gap. For the CDR3, the DNA is TGTGCCATCAAGAACACTTTCGACTCCTACGAGCAGTACTTC. Protein sequence: CAIKNTFDSYEQYF.

A few counts support this clonotype. The gene calls are TRBV7-8 and TRBJ1-2; 7 bases are a match to TRBD1. V lost 5 bases, J lost 6 bases, and 9 bases stayed unmatched. The germline gives CDR1 SGHVS, CDR2 FQNEAQ. This CDR3 has 14 amino acids. The CDR3 sequence is CASSLDRVKHGYTF. As DNA, the CDR3 is TGTGCCAGCAGCCTCGACAGGGTCAAGCATGGCTACACCTTC.

In this sample, this clonotype turned up many times. The V call is TRBV7-9, the J call TRBJ2-5; D possibly corresponds to TRBD2 (6 bases). Trimming took off 2 bases at V and 5 bases at J, with 12 bases between the two ends. The germline CDR1 and CDR2 sequences are SEHNR and FQNEAQ (reference sequence). The CDR3 has 14 amino acids. Here the CDR3 reads CASSLPREVETQYF. The CDR3 region has the DNA TGTGCCAGCAGCTTACCGCGGGAAGTCGAGACCCAGTACTTC.